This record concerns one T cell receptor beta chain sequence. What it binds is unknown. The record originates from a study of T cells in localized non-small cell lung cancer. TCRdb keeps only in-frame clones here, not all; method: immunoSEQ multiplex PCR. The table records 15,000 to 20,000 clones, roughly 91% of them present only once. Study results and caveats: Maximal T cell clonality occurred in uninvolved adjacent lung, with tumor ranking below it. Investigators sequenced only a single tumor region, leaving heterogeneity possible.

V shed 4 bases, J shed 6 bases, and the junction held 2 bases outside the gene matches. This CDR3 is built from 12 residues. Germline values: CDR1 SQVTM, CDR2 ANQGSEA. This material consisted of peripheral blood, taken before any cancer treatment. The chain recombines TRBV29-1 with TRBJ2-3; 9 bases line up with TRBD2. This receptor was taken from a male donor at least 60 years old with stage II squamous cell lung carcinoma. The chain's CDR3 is CSVASGRDTQYF. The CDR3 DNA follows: TGCAGCGTTGCCAGCGGGAGGGATACGCAGTATTTT.